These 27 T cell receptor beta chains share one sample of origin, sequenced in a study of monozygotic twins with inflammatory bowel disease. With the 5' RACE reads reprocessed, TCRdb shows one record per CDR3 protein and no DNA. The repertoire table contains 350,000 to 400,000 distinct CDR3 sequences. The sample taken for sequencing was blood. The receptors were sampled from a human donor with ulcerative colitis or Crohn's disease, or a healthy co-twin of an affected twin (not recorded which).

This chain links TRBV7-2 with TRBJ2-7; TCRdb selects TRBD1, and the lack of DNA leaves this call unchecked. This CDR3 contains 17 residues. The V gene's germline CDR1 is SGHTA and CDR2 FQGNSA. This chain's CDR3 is CASSFVVKQGYFYEQYF.

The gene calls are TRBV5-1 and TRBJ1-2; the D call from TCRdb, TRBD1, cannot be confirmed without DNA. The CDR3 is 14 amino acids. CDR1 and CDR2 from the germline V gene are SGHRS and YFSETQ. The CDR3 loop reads CASSLRQANYGYTF.

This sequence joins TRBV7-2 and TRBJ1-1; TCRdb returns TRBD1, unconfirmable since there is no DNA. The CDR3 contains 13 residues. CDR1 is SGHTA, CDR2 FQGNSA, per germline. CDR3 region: CASSIGQGAEAFF.

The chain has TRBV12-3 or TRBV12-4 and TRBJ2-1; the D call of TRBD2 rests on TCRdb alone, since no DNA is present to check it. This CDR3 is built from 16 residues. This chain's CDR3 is CASSDPRRTAWDEQFF.

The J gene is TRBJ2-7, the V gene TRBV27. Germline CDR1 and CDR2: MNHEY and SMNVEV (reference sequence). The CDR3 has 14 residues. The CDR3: CASSYGRRTYEQYF.

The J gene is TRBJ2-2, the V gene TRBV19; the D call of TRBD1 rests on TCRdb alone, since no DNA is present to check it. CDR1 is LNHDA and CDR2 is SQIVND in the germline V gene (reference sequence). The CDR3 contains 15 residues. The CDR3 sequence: CASSIGQTHTGELFF.

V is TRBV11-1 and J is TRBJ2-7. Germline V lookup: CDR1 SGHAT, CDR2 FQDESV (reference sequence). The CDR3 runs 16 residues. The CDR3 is CASSLVSTDNPYEQYF.

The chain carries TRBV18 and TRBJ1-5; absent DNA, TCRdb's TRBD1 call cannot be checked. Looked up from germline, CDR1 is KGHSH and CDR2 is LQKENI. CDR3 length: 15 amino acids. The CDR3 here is CASSPPGASNQPQHF.

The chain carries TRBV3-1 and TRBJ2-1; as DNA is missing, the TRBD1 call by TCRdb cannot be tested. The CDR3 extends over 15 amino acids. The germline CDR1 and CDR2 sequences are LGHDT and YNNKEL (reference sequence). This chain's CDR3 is CASSRGGASANEQFF.

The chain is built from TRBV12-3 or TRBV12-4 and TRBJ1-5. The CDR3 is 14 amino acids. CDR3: CASSFPRGNQPQHF.

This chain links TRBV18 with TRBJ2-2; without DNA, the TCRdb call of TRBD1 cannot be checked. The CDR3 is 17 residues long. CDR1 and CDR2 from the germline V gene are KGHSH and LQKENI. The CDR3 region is CASSPPSGRENTGELFF. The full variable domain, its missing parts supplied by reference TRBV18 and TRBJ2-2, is NAGVMQNPRHLVRRRGQEARLRCSPMKGHSHVYWYRQLPEEGLKFMVYLQKENIIDESGMPKERFSAEFPKEGPSILRIQQVVRGDSAAYFCASSPPSGRENTGELFFGEGSRLTVL.

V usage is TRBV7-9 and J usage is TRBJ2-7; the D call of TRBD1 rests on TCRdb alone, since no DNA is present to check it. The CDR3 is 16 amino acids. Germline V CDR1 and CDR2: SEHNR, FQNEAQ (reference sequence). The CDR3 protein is CASSFAGTPKPYEQYF.

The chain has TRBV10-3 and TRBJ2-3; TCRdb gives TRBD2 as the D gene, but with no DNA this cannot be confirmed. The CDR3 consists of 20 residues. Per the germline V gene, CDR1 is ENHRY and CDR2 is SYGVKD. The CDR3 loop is CAISEPTGASGGSSTDTQYF.

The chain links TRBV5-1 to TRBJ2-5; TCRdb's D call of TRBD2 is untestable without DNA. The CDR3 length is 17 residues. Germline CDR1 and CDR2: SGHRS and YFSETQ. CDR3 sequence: CASSYGQGGSYQETQYF.

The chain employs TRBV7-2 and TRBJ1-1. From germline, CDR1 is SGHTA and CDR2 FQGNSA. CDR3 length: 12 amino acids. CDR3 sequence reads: CASSLVGAEAFF. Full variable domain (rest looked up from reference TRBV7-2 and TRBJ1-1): GAGVSQSPSNKVTEKGKDVELRCDPISGHTALYWYRQSLGQGLEFLIYFQGNSAPDKSGLPSDRFSAERTGGSVSTLTIQRTQQEDSAVYLCASSLVGAEAFFGQGTRLTVV.

The CDR3 spells CASSQDSLGWKKGNTEAFF. This rearrangement joins TRBV3-1 to TRBJ1-1; without DNA, the TCRdb call of TRBD1 cannot be checked. The V gene's germline CDR1 is LGHDT and CDR2 YNNKEL (reference sequence). This CDR3 has 19 residues.

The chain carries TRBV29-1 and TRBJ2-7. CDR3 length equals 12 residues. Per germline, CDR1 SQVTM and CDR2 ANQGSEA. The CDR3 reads CSVELLTYEQYF.

The CDR3 spells CASSPPLGTQYF. The gene calls are TRBV7-9 and TRBJ2-5. CDR3 size: 12 residues. CDR1 and CDR2 from the germline V gene are SEHNR and FQNEAQ (reference sequence). Complete variable domain (other parts from reference TRBV7-9 and TRBJ2-5): DTGVSQNPRHKITKRGQNVTFRCDPISEHNRLYWYRQTLGQGPEFLTYFQNEAQLEKSRLLSDRFSAERPKGSFSTLEIQRTEQGDSAMYLCASSPPLGTQYFGPGTRLLVL.

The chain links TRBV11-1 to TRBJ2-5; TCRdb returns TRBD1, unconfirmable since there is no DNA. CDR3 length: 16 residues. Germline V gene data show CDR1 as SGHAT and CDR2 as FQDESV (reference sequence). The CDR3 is CDSSFEGGLAAETQYF.

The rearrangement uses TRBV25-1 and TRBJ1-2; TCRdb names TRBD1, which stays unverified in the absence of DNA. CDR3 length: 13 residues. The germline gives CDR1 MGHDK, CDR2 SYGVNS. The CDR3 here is CASSELGVNGYTF.

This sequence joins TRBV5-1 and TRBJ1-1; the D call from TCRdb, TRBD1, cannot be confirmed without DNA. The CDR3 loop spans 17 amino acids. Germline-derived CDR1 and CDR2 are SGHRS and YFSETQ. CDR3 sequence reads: CASSLGTGQSKFTEAFF.

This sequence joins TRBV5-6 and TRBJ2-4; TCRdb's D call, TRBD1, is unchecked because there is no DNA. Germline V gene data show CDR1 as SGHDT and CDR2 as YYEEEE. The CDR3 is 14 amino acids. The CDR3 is CASSRGQAQNIQYF.

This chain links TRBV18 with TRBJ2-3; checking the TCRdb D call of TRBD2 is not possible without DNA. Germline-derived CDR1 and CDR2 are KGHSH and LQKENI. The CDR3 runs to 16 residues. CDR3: CASSPFLAGGSDTQYF.

CDR3 loop: CASSLYAGASYGYTF. The chain carries TRBV5-6 and TRBJ1-2; as DNA is missing, the TRBD1 call by TCRdb cannot be tested. The CDR3 contains 15 residues. Germline lookup yields CDR1 SGHDT and CDR2 YYEEEE.

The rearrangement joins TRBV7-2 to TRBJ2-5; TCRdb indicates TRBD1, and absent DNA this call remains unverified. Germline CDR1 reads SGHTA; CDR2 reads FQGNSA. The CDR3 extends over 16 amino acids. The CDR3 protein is CASSLWLSGRQETQYF.

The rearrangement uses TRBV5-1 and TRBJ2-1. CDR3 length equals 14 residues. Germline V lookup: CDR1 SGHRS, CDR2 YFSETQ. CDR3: CASRFWGQVDEQFF.

The CDR3 sequence is CSATPGQTIKETQYF. The V and J genes are TRBV20-1 and TRBJ2-5; with no DNA, the TCRdb D assignment of TRBD1 cannot be verified. The CDR3 totals 15 residues. CDR1 DFQATT and CDR2 SNEGSKA come from the germline V gene (reference sequence).